This is a list of T cell receptor beta chains from one sample in a study of shared clonotypes between healthy human individuals. Clones were read by immunoSEQ multiplex PCR, and TCRdb kept only the in-frame ones, dropping some. Here the sample spans millions of clones, approximately 92% being singletons. Sequencing was carried out using naive CD4+ T cells sorted from blood. Receptors were obtained from a young man in good health. The CDR3 runs from the conserved cysteine through the conserved F or W. A D gene is named only where the DNA matches it firmly. Size is stated for part of the rows, as once, few or many counts, or as a class when the clone is expanded.

V gene	clone size	D gene	J gene	CDR3 DNA	CDR3 protein
TRBV18	-	-	TRBJ2-3	TGTGCCAGCTCATTCAACTTTGGAAGGGCTAGCACAGATACGCAGTATTTT	CASSFNFGRASTDTQYF
TRBV5-1	-	-	TRBJ2-5	TGCGCCAGCAGCTTGGGAAGTCGTACTCAAGAGACCCAGTACTTC	CASSLGSRTQETQYF
TRBV27	-	-	TRBJ2-6	TGTGCCAGCAGTTTAGAGGGAACTGGGGCCAACGTCCTGACTTTC	CASSLEGTGANVLTF
TRBV6-6	once	-	TRBJ1-1	TGTGCCAGCAGTAGGACAGCTATGAACACTGAAGCTTTCTTT	CASSRTAMNTEAFF
TRBV6-1	-	-	TRBJ1-5	TGTGCCAGCATATGGGGTGCCAATAGCAATCAGCCCCAGCATTTT	CASIWGANSNQPQHF
TRBV2	-	-	TRBJ2-1	TGTGCCAGCAGAGGTTCTAGCGAGTACAATGAGCAGTTCTTC	CASRGSSEYNEQFF
TRBV6-1	-	-	TRBJ1-1	TGTGCCAGCAGTGAAACAGGGTACACTGAAGCTTTCTTT	CASSETGYTEAFF
TRBV30	-	-	TRBJ1-6	TGTGCCTGGAGAAGGTCTTATTCACCCCTCCACTTT	CAWRRSYSPLHF
TRBV9	-	TRBD1	TRBJ1-4	TGTGCCAGCAGCGTAGCTAAGGGAGGGGGCGAAAAACTGTTTTTT	CASSVAKGGGEKLFF
TRBV7-2	-	-	TRBJ1-4	TGTGCCAGCAGCCCAATGAGTTCGACTAATGAAAAACTGTTTTTT	CASSPMSSTNEKLFF
TRBV4-2	-	TRBD2	TRBJ2-3	TGTGCCAGCAGCCAAGGTCGGGCAAGCGGGAGTGGAGATACGCAGTATTTT	CASSQGRASGSGDTQYF
TRBV4-3	-	-	TRBJ1-3	TGCGCCAGCAGCCAAGAACGGTACGGTCCTGGAAACACCATATATTTT	CASSQERYGPGNTIYF
TRBV19	-	TRBD2	TRBJ2-7	TGTGCCAGTAGGCCCACTAGCGGCTCCTACGAGCAGTACTTC	CASRPTSGSYEQYF
TRBV10-3	-	-	TRBJ2-6	TGTGCCATGGGGCCATCTGGGGCCAACGTCCTGACTTTC	CAMGPSGANVLTF
TRBV7-9	-	-	TRBJ1-4	TGTGCCAGCAGCCGAGCCTCGTACGCAACTAATGAAAAACTGTTTTTT	CASSRASYATNEKLFF
TRBV30	-	-	TRBJ1-1	TGTGCCTGGAGTGTCGGCCCTGAAGCTTTCTTT	CAWSVGPEAFF
TRBV7-9	-	-	TRBJ2-7	TGTGCCAGCAGCTTAGAGGATGGACTCCTGGGGGAGCAGTACTTC	CASSLEDGLLGEQYF
TRBV18	-	TRBD1	TRBJ1-1	TGTGCCAGCTCACCAGGACAGGGTGGGACTGAAGCTTTCTTT	CASSPGQGGTEAFF
TRBV14	-	TRBD2	TRBJ2-7	TGTGCCAGCAGCCTTACTAGCGGGAGGGCAGGTGAGCAGTACTTC	CASSLTSGRAGEQYF
TRBV28	-	-	TRBJ1-4	TGTGCCAGCAGTAATGGGACCCCCGGGCCTGAAAAACTGTTTTTT	CASSNGTPGPEKLFF
TRBV2	-	TRBD1	TRBJ1-1	TGTGCCAGCAGTAAAGACAGGGAGGGGAGCGAAGCTTTCTTT	CASSKDREGSEAFF
TRBV2	-	-	TRBJ2-2	TGTGCCAGCAGTGCCTTGACAGTGAACACCGGGGAGCTGTTTTTT	CASSALTVNTGELFF
TRBV28	-	-	TRBJ2-2	TGTGCCAGCAGCCTTTTAAACACCGGGGAGCTGTTTTTT	CASSLLNTGELFF
TRBV5-4	-	TRBD2	TRBJ2-5	TGTGCCAGCAGTGTTAGCGGGGGTCAGCAAGAGACCCAGTACTTC	CASSVSGGQQETQYF
TRBV2	-	-	TRBJ1-6	TGTGCCAGCAGTGACCCGCCGGGGATCTCTTATAATTCACCCCTCCACTTT	CASSDPPGISYNSPLHF
TRBV10-3	-	-	TRBJ1-3	TGTGCCTCCCGTAAGGCATCTGGAAACACCATATATTTT	CASRKASGNTIYF
TRBV5-6	once	TRBD1	TRBJ1-1	TGTGCCAGCAGCTTGGAAGGGGGCCGCACTGAAGCTTTCTTT	CASSLEGGRTEAFF
TRBV6-1	-	-	TRBJ1-5	TGTGCCAGCAGAATACAGGGAATAGGTCAGCCCCAGCATTTT	CASRIQGIGQPQHF
TRBV10-1	-	-	TRBJ1-6	TGCGCCAGCAGTGAGTTGGCGAATTCACCCCTCCACTTT	CASSELANSPLHF
TRBV4-2	-	-	TRBJ2-3	TGTGCCAGCAGCCTCGAATGGTGGCAGGGAGCTAGCACAGATACGCAGTATTTT	CASSLEWWQGASTDTQYF
TRBV19	-	TRBD2	TRBJ2-1	TGTGCCACCCGACTAGCTGGGATTAGGTACAATGAGCAGTTCTTC	CATRLAGIRYNEQFF
TRBV2	-	-	TRBJ2-4	TGTGCCAGCAGGACTTCAGGGGCCGCATCCAAAAACATTCAGTACTTC	CASRTSGAASKNIQYF
TRBV25-1	once	-	TRBJ2-1	TGTGCCAGCAGTCTTACAGGGAGCAATGAGCAGTTCTTC	CASSLTGSNEQFF
TRBV5-1	once	-	TRBJ2-3	TGCGCCAGCAGCAAAAGGGGGGAGTCAAGCACAGATACGCAGTATTTT	CASSKRGESSTDTQYF
TRBV6-5	-	TRBD1	TRBJ1-3	TGTGCCAGCAGGGCTACAGGGGCGTCTGGAAACACCATATATTTT	CASRATGASGNTIYF
TRBV2	-	TRBD1	TRBJ2-7	TGTGCCAGCAGGGGACAGGGATCCTACGAGCAGTACTTC	CASRGQGSYEQYF
TRBV7-2	-	-	TRBJ2-3	TGTGCCAGCAGCTTATTTAGCGGTCCGCAGTATTTT	CASSLFSGPQYF
TRBV4-1	-	-	TRBJ1-4	TGCGCCAGCAGCCAAGATCGAGGGCAGGGTGGTGAAAAACTGTTTTTT	CASSQDRGQGGEKLFF
TRBV19	-	-	TRBJ2-7	TGTGCCAGTAGTATATTCCGGACGCTGCGCTCCTACGAGCAGTACTTC	CASSIFRTLRSYEQYF
TRBV27	-	-	TRBJ1-1	TGTGCCAGCAGTTTAAAAATAAACACTGAAGCTTTCTTT	CASSLKINTEAFF
TRBV19	-	-	TRBJ1-3	TGTGCCAGTAGTATAGATGAAAGCTCTGGAAACACCATATATTTT	CASSIDESSGNTIYF
TRBV11-2	once	-	TRBJ1-1	TGTGCCAGCAGCTTAATGAGTTTCGGGCAGGGGAAGGATGAAGCTTTCTTT	CASSLMSFGQGKDEAFF
TRBV13	-	-	TRBJ2-1	TGTGCCAGCAGCTTAGGCAGGGGCTCCTACAATGAGCAGTTCTTC	CASSLGRGSYNEQFF
TRBV30	-	-	TRBJ1-6	TGTGCCTGGAGTTCCCCAGGGCAACCCCTCCACTTT	CAWSSPGQPLHF
TRBV10-3	-	-	TRBJ1-2	TGTGCCATCAGGGACAGAGGATCCAACTATGGCTACACCTTC	CAIRDRGSNYGYTF
TRBV4-1	-	TRBD1	TRBJ2-5	TGCGCCAGCAGCCAGACCCCTACAGGGGGCCCGGAGACCCAGTACTTC	CASSQTPTGGPETQYF
TRBV7-8	-	-	TRBJ2-3	TGTGCCAGCATCCGGAGAGGGTGGGGTGGCACAGATACGCAGTATTTT	CASIRRGWGGTDTQYF
TRBV9	few	-	TRBJ1-4	TGTGCCAGCAGCGTAGCTGATGGGCGGGGGCGGGAAAAACTGTTTTTT	CASSVADGRGREKLFF
TRBV27	-	TRBD1	TRBJ2-7	TGTGCCAGCAGTTTGGGGACAGGGGGATCCTACGAGCAGTACTTC	CASSLGTGGSYEQYF
TRBV6-1	-	-	TRBJ1-1	TGTGCCAGCAGTACACTATTGTACACTGAAGCTTTCTTT	CASSTLLYTEAFF
TRBV27	-	-	TRBJ2-7	TGTGCCAGCACCCAGCCGGGACTTGTACCGGGGGAGCAGTACTTC	CASTQPGLVPGEQYF
TRBV28	-	-	TRBJ2-2	TGTGCCAGCAGGACTTCGGGACTGACCGGGGAGCTGTTTTTT	CASRTSGLTGELFF
TRBV4-1	-	-	TRBJ1-1	TGCGCCAGCAGCCACCTGACAGTCATGAACACTGAAGCTTTCTTT	CASSHLTVMNTEAFF
TRBV28	-	-	TRBJ1-6	TGTGCCAGCAGTGGGGCCGTGAGCTCCTATAATTCACCCCTCCACTTT	CASSGAVSSYNSPLHF
TRBV19	-	-	TRBJ1-5	TGTGCCAGTAGTATAGGTCATAGCAATCAGCCCCAGCATTTT	CASSIGHSNQPQHF
TRBV7-2	-	-	TRBJ1-3	TGTGCCAGCAGCCCCTCGCGAAACACCATATATTTT	CASSPSRNTIYF
TRBV2	-	-	TRBJ2-7	TGTGCCAGCAGCGCGAATTTGGGGCCAGCCTACGAGCAGTACTTC	CASSANLGPAYEQYF
TRBV5-8	-	-	TRBJ1-2	TGTGCCAGCAGCTTGGGCAGGGTTAACTATGGCTACACCTTC	CASSLGRVNYGYTF
TRBV2	-	-	TRBJ1-4	TGTGCCAGCAGTGGGACAAGGGGCACTAATGAAAAACTGTTTTTT	CASSGTRGTNEKLFF